The 8 T cell receptor beta chains given below trace back to one sample, sequenced in a study of cytomegalovirus exposure and HLA in healthy donors. The data were produced by immunoSEQ multiplex PCR, yet TCRdb's version contains in-frame clones alone and is incomplete. This table holds approximately 82,000 clones, approximately 95% found once. Source material: PBMCs. Receptors originate from a woman between 18 and 29 years old in good health and CMV-seronegative.

This clone has a single count. The V and J genes are TRBV4-3 and TRBJ2-2, with 9 bases that match TRBD1. This CDR3 has 18 amino acids. The germline V gene encodes CDR1 LGHNA and CDR2 YSLEER. Trimming removed 1 base from V and 6 bases from J; junction bases left unmatched: 12. The CDR3 protein is CASSQVFVGTGSAGELFF. The CDR3 coding sequence is TGCGCCAGCAGCCAAGTCTTTGTGGGGACAGGGTCGGCCGGGGAGCTGTTTTTT.

The chain is built from TRBV5-1 and TRBJ2-7; perhaps TRBD1 as D (7 bases). The germline V gene encodes CDR1 SGHRS and CDR2 YFSETQ. Trimming left V 4 bases short and J 2 bases short, with 13 bases between. The CDR3 sequence is 14 residues long. CDR3 protein: CASSQAGQTYEQYF. The CDR3 bases are TGCGCCAGCAGCCAGGCGGGACAGACCTACGAGCAGTACTTC. The full variable domain, completed using reference TRBV5-1 and TRBJ2-7, is KAGVTQTPRYLIKTRGQQVTLSCSPISGHRSVSWYQQTPGQGLQFLFEYFSETQRNKGNFPGRFSGRQFSNSRSEMNVSTLELGDSALYLCASSQAGQTYEQYFGPGTRLTVT.

The V and J genes are TRBV5-5 and TRBJ2-7; D ambiguous. Deletions cut 0 bases from V and 5 bases from J, with 3 bases between. CDR3 length: 11 residues. CDR1 and CDR2 (germline): SGHKS, YYEKEE (reference sequence). CDR3 DNA sequence: TGTGCCAGCAGCTTGGTAAACGAGCAGTACTTC. Amino acids: CASSLVNEQYF.

The V and J genes are TRBV29-1 and TRBJ2-7; TRBD2 matches at 9 bases. The CDR3 length is 15 residues. CDR1 and CDR2 from the germline V gene are SQVTM and ANQGSEA. V shed 5 bases, J shed 7 bases, and the junction held 15 bases outside the gene matches. For the CDR3, the DNA is TGCAGCGTTATCCCGCGGGAGGGGGGTCGGAGTGAGCAGTACTTC. Amino acid sequence: CSVIPREGGRSEQYF.

The chain joins TRBV6-5 to TRBJ1-3; D gene ambiguous. The germline gives CDR1 MNHEY, CDR2 SVGAGI. Trimming stripped 0 bases from V and 4 bases from J, with 7 bases between. The CDR3 is 14 amino acids. CDR3 in amino acids: CASSYSSGGNTIYF. The CDR3 coding sequence is TGTGCCAGCAGTTACTCTTCTGGCGGAAACACCATATATTTT.

The CDR3 bases are TGTGCCTGGTCCAGGGGACAAACGAACACTGAAGCTTTCTTT. This translates into CAWSRGQTNTEAFF. The chain recombines TRBV30 with TRBJ1-1; a weak D match, TRBD1 (6 bases). Germline CDR1 is GTSNPN and CDR2 is SVGIG (reference sequence). V was pared by 5 bases and J by 1 base, with 14 bases between. This CDR3 has 14 residues.

V gene TRBV5-6 combines with J gene TRBJ2-1; 8 bases match TRBD2. The CDR3 covers 11 residues. Germline V gene sequence: CDR1 SGHDT, CDR2 YYEEEE. Germline trimming cut 4 bases from V and 14 bases from J; bases unmatched to any gene: 5. As DNA, the CDR3 is TGTGCCAGCAGCCCCGGGACTAGAGAGTTCTTC. Translation gives CASSPGTREFF.

This clone occurred once. J is TRBJ1-2 and V is TRBV11-2; D possibly corresponds to TRBD1 (5 bases). The CDR3 is made up of 16 amino acids. CDR1 and CDR2 from the germline V gene are SGHAT and FQNNGV. The ends were cut back, 4 bases at V and 6 bases at J, with 21 bases in the middle. CDR3 sequence reads: CASSSLKAGVSDGYTF. In DNA, the CDR3 is TGTGCCAGCAGCTCCCTGAAAGCGGGGGTTTCGGATGGCTACACCTTC.